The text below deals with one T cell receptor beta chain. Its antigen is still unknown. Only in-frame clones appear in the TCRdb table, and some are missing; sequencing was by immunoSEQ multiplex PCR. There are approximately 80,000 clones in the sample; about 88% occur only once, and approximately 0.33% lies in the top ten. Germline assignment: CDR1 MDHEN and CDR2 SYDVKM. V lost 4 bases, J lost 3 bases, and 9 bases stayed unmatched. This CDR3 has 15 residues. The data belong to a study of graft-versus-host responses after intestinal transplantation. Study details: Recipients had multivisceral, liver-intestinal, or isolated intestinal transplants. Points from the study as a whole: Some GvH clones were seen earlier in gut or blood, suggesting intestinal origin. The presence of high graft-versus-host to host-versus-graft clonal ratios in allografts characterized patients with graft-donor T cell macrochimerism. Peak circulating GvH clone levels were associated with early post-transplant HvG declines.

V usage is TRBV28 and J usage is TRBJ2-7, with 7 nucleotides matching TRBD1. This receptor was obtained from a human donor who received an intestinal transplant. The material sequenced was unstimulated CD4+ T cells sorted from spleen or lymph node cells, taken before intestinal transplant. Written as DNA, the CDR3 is TGTGCCAGCAGTTATATAGGGGGCCCTTACTACGAGCAGTACTTC. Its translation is CASSYIGGPYYEQYF.